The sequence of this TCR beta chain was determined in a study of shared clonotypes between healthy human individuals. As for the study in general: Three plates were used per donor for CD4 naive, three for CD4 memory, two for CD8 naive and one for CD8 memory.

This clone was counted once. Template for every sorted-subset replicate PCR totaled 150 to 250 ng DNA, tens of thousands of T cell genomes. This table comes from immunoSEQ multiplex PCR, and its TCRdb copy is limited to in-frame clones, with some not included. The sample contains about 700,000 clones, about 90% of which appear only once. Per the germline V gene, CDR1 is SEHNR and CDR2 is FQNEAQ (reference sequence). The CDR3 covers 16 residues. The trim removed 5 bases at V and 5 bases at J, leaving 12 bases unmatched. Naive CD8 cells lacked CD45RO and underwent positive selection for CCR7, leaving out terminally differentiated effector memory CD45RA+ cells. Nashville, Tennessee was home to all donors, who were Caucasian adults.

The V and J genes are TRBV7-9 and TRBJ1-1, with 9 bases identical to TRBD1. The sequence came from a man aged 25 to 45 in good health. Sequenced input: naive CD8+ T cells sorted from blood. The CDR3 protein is CASSKDVQGAETEAFF. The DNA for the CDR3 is TGTGCCAGCAGCAAAGACGTACAGGGGGCTGAGACTGAAGCTTTCTTT.